These T cell receptor beta chains were read from a single sample in a study of T cell repertoires in cytomegalovirus infection. MiXCR, applied by TCRdb to the reads, yields one record per CDR3 protein. Of under 350,000 distinct CDR3 sequences in the sample, roughly 21% were seen once. Antigen specificity for these receptors is unknown. The sequenced sample was cultured PBMCs, obtained from culture after CMV antigen stimulation. The receptors were gathered from a human donor in good health (CMV status not recorded). Some clones in this sample may be carry-over from other donors' samples. Both conserved end residues are part of each CDR3. The D gene is left open where the match is weak. Size is omitted from some rows. Given values are once, few, many or a class for expanded clones.

D	size	V	J	CDR3	DNA
.	.	TRBV7-3	TRBJ1-1	CASSRNGGQDMNTEAFF	TGTGCCAGCAGCCGGAACGGGGGGCAAGACATGAACACTGAAGCTTTCTTT
TRBD1	few	TRBV12-3/TRBV12-4	TRBJ1-5	CASREIGQGPQPQHF	TGTGCCAGCAGGGAAATCGGACAGGGCCCTCAGCCCCAGCATTTT
TRBD2	few	TRBV7-2	TRBJ2-1	CASSFPGLAGPPEFF	TGTGCCAGCAGCTTCCCGGGACTAGCGGGCCCTCCGGAGTTCTTC
.	many	TRBV7-8	TRBJ2-7	CASRLDTRFGQYF	TGTGCCAGCAGACTAGATACTCGGTTTGGGCAGTACTTC
TRBD1	many	TRBV11-3	TRBJ1-3	CASSGGQGSGNTIYF	TGTGCCAGCAGCGGGGGACAGGGGTCTGGAAACACCATATATTTT
.	few	TRBV11-2	TRBJ2-5	CASRRSRGTETQYF	TGTGCCAGCAGACGATCCCGGGGTACAGAGACCCAGTACTTC
.	few	TRBV24-1	TRBJ2-1	CATSDSGRAGYNEQFF	TGTGCCACCAGTGATTCGGGGCGGGCTGGCTACAATGAGCAGTTCTTC
.	many	TRBV6-2/TRBV6-3	TRBJ1-2	CASSYTETNYGYTF	TGTGCCAGCAGTTACACCGAAACGAACTATGGCTACACCTTC
.	few	TRBV12-5	TRBJ2-1	CASDPNYSSYNEQFF	TGTGCTAGTGACCCAAACTACAGCTCCTACAATGAGCAGTTCTTC
.	.	TRBV12-3/TRBV12-4	TRBJ2-3	CASSLQRNVADTQYF	TGTGCCAGCAGTTTACAACGAAACGTGGCAGATACGCAGTATTTT
TRBD2	.	TRBV4-1	TRBJ2-3	CASSQDRSRGLAGSADTQYF	TGCGCCAGCAGCCAAGATAGGAGCCGAGGACTAGCGGGAAGCGCAGATACGCAGTATTTT
TRBD1	.	TRBV12-3/TRBV12-4	TRBJ2-7	CASRHTGELYEQYF	TGTGCCAGCAGACATACAGGGGAACTGTACGAGCAGTACTTC
TRBD2	few	TRBV10-3	TRBJ2-1	CAITPTSGRSYNEQFF	TGTGCCATCACCCCGACTAGCGGGAGATCCTACAATGAGCAGTTCTTC
.	once	TRBV2	TRBJ2-7	CASKVQVDYEQYF	TGTGCCAGCAAGGTACAGGTCGACTACGAGCAGTACTTC
TRBD1	medium-sized	TRBV7-8	TRBJ2-5	CASSLDAGQGRETQYF	TGTGCCAGCAGCTTAGATGCGGGACAGGGGAGAGAGACCCAGTACTTC
TRBD2	.	TRBV6-2/TRBV6-3	TRBJ2-1	CASSPSGRPYNEQFF	TGTGCCAGCAGCCCTAGCGGGAGACCCTACAATGAGCAGTTCTTC
.	few	TRBV10-3	TRBJ1-1	CAISEPEAESEAFF	TGTGCCATCAGTGAGCCAGAGGCTGAGAGTGAAGCTTTCTTT
TRBD2	.	TRBV10-3	TRBJ2-3	CAISEPNSGTEAGGVGTQYF	TGTGCCATCAGTGAGCCCAACTCCGGGACAGAGGCGGGGGGGGTAGGTACGCAGTATTTT
TRBD2	many	TRBV7-6	TRBJ2-2	CASSFDPTSGKNGELFF	TGTGCCAGCAGCTTTGATCCAACTAGCGGGAAAAACGGGGAGCTGTTTTTT
TRBD2	few	TRBV7-4	TRBJ2-3	CASSHPSTSGRGNTQYF	TGTGCCAGCAGCCACCCCAGTACTAGCGGGAGGGGTAATACGCAGTATTTT
.	few	TRBV6-1	TRBJ1-2	CASSLEGTMAYGYTF	TGTGCCAGCAGTTTGGAGGGGACAATGGCCTATGGCTACACCTTC
.	few	TRBV4-2	TRBJ2-7	CASSPRDGTTYEQYF	TGTGCCAGCAGCCCCCGGGACGGAACTACCTACGAGCAGTACTTC
TRBD2	.	TRBV7-2	TRBJ2-7	CASSLGGSAYEQYF	TGTGCCAGCAGCTTAGGCGGGAGCGCGTACGAGCAGTACTTC
.	once	TRBV18	TRBJ1-2	CASSPRTVDGYTF	TGTGCCAGCTCACCTCGGACAGTCGATGGCTACACCTTC
.	few	TRBV9	TRBJ1-1	CASSVSQDTEAFF	TGTGCCAGCAGCGTAAGTCAGGACACTGAAGCTTTCTTT
.	.	TRBV11-2	TRBJ1-4	CASSLLGVTGTRGLATNEKLFF	TGTGCCAGCAGCTTATTGGGAGTTACAGGAACACGGGGCCTTGCAACTAATGAAAAACTGTTTTTT